This TCR beta chain is from a study of cytomegalovirus exposure and HLA in healthy donors. Study conclusions and caveats: Across donors, sequencing depth was assumed by presence/absence analyses to be roughly uniform.

Primers for the PCR totalled 60 Vbeta and 13 Jbeta. Original handling: The count from a later analysis was roughly 80 million unique TCR beta chains, some 10 million of them shared. The data were produced by immunoSEQ multiplex PCR, yet TCRdb's version contains in-frame clones alone and is incomplete. Clone size and the V and J calls come from that table; the DNA yielded D and trimming. The repertoire holds about 130,000 clones, with around 80% as singletons. In this sample, this clone turned up a few times. Its antigen is unknown. Germline lookup yields CDR1 SNHLY and CDR2 FYNNEI. V lost 2 bases, J lost 2 bases, and 9 bases lay in between. The CDR3 is made up of 14 amino acids. Among the donors, all were healthy bone marrow donors.

Sequences were obtained from PBMCs. The chain employs TRBV2 and TRBJ1-1, with D hard to call. The sequence came from a woman between 18 and 30 years old in good health and CMV-seropositive. The CDR3 sequence is CASSETRLNTEAFF. The CDR3 DNA is TGTGCCAGCAGTGAAACGAGACTCAACACTGAAGCTTTCTTT.